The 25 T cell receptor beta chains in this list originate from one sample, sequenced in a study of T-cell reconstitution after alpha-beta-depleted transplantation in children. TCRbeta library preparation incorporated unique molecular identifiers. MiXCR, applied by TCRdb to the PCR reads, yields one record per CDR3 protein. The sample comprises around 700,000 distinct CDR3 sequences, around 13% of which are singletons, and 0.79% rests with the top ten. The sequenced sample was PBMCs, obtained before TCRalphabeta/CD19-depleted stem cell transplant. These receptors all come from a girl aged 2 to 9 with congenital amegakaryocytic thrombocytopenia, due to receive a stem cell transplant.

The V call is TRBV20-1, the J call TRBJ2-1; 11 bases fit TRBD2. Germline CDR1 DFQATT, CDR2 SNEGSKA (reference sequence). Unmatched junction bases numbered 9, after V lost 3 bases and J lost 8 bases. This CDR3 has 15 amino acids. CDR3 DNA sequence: TGCAGTGCTAGCCCCACTAGCGGGAGTTGGTATGAGCAGTTCTTC. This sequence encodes CSASPTSGSWYEQFF.

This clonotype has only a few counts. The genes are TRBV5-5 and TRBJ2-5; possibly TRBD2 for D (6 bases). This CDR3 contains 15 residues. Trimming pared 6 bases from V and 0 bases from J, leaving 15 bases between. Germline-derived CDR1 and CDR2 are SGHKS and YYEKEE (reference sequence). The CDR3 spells CASTQTGVYQETQYF. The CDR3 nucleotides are TGTGCCAGCACCCAGACGGGGGTGTACCAAGAGACCCAGTACTTC.

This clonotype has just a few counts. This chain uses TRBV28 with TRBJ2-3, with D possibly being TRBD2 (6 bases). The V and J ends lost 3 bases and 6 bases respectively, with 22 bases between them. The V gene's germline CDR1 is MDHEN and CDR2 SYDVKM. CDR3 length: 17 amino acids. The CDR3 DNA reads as TGTGCCAGCAGTTTCTCTTCGAATAGCGGTCCCGGGGATACGCAGTATTTT. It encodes CASSFSSNSGPGDTQYF.

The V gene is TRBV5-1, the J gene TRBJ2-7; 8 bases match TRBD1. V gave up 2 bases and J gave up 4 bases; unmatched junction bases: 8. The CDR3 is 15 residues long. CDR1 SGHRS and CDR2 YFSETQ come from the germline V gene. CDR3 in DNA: TGCGCCAGCAGCTTACTATCGCAGGGGGCTTACGAGCAGTACTTC. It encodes CASSLLSQGAYEQYF. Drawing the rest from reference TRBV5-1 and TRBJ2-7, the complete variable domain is KAGVTQTPRYLIKTRGQQVTLSCSPISGHRSVSWYQQTPGQGLQFLFEYFSETQRNKGNFPGRFSGRQFSNSRSEMNVSTLELGDSALYLCASSLLSQGAYEQYFGPGTRLTVT.

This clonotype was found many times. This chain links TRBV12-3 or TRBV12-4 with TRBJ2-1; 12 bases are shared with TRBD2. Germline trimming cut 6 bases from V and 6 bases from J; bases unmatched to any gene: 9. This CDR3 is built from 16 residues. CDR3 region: CASSPSRLAGANEQFF. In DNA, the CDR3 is TGTGCCAGCAGCCCCTCGCGACTAGCGGGAGCCAATGAGCAGTTCTTC.

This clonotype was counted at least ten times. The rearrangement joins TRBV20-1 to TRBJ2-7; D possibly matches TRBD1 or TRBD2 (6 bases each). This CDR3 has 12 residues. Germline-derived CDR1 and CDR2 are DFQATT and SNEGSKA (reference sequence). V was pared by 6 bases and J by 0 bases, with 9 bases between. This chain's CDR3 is CSAGGDSYEQYF. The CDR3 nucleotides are TGCAGTGCCGGGGGCGACTCCTACGAGCAGTACTTC.

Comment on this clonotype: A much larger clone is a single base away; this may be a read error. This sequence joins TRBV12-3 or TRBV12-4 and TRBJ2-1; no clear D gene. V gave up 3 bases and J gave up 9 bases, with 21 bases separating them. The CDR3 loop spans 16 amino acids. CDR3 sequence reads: CASSFWGNLPNIEQFF. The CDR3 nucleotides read TGTGCCAGCAGTTTTTGGGGAAACTTACCCAACATTGAGCAGTTCTTC.

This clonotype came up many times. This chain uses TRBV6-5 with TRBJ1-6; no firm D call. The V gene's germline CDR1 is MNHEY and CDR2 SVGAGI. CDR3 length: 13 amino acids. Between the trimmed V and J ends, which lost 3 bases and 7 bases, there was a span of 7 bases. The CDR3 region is CASSYIKNSPLHF. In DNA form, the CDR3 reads TGTGCCAGCAGTTATATTAAGAATTCACCCCTCCACTTT.

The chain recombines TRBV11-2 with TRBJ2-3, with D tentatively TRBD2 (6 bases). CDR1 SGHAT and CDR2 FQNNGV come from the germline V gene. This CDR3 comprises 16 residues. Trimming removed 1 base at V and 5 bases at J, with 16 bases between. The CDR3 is CASSLVWGTPQDTQYF. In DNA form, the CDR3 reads TGTGCCAGCAGCTTAGTCTGGGGGACTCCTCAAGATACGCAGTATTTT.

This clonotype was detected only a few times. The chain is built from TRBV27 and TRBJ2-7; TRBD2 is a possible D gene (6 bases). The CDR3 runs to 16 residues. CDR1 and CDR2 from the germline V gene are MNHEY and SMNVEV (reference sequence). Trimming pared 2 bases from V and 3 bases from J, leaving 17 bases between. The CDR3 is CASSLIGPEGGYEQYF. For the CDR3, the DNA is TGTGCCAGCAGTTTAATCGGCCCGGAGGGAGGCTACGAGCAGTACTTC.

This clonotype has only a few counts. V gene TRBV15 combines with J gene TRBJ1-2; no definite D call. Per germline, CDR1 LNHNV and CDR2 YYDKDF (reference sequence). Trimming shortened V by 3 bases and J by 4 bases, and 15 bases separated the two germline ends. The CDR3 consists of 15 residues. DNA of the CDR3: TGTGCCACCAGCAGCAAAGGTACGGCGCTCTATGGCTACACCTTC. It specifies CATSSKGTALYGYTF.

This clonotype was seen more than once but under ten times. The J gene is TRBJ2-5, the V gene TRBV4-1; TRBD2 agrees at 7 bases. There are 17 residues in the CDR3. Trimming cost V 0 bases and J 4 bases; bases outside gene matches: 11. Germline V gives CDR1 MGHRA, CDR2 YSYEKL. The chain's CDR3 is CASSQDPPAGESETQYF. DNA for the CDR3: TGCGCCAGCAGCCAAGACCCCCCTGCGGGAGAATCAGAGACCCAGTACTTC.

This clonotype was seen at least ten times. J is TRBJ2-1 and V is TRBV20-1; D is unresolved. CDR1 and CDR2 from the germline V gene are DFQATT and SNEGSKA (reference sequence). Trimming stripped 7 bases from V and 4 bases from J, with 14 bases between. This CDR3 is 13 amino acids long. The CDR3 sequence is CSGVPSGYNEQFF. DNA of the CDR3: TGCAGTGGGGTCCCTAGTGGGTACAATGAGCAGTTCTTC.

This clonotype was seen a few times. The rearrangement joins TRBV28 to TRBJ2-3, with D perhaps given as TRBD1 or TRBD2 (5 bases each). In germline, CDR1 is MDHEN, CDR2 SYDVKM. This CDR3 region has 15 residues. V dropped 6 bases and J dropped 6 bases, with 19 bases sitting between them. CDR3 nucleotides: TGTGCCAGCAGCACCTTTGAGGGGCTGAAGGATACGCAGTATTTT. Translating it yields CASSTFEGLKDTQYF.

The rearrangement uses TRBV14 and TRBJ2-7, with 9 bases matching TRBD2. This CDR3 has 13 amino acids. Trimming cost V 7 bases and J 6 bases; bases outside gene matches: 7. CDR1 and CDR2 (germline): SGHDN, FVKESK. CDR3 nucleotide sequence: TGTGCCAGCACCAAAGCGGGAGGCGGCGAGCAGTACTTC. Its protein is CASTKAGGGEQYF.

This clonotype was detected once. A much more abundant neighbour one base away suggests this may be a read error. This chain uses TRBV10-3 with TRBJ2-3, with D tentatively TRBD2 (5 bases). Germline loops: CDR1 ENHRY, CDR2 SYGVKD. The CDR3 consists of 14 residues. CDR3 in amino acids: CAISEERGPDKQYF. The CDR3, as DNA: TGTGCCATCAGTGAGGAAAGAGGGCCAGATAAGCAGTATTTT.

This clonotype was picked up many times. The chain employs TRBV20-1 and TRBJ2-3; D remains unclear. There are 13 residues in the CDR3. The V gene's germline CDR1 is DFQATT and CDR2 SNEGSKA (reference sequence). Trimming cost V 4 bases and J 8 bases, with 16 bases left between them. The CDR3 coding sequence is TGCAGTGCTACTGTCTTGGGGAAGAGTACGCAGTATTTT. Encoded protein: CSATVLGKSTQYF.

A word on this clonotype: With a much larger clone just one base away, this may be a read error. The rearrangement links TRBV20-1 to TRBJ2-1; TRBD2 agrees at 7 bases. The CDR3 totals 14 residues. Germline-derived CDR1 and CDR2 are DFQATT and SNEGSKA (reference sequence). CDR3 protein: CSARVGEGPTEKFF. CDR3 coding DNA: TGCAGTGCTAGAGTGGGGGAGGGACCCACTGAGAAGTTCTTC.

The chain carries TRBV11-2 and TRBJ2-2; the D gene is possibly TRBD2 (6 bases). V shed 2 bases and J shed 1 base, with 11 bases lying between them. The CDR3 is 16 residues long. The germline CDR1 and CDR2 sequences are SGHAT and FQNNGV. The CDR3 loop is CASSLLSSENTGELFF. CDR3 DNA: TGTGCCAGCAGCTTATTATCTAGCGAGAACACCGGGGAGCTGTTTTTT.

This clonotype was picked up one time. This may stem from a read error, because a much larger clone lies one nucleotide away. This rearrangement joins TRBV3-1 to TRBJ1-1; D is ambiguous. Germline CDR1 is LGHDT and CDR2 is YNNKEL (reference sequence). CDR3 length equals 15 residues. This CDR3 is CATSPIRQMNTEAFF. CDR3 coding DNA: TGTGCCACCAGCCCCATCCGGCAAATGAACACTGAAGCTTTCTTT.

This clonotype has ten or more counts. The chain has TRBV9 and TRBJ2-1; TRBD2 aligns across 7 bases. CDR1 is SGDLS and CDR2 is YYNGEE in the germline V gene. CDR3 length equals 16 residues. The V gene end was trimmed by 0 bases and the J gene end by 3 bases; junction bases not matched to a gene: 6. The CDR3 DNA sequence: TGTGCCAGCAGCGTAGTTGGCGGGAGTCGCTACAATGAGCAGTTCTTC. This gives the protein CASSVVGGSRYNEQFF.

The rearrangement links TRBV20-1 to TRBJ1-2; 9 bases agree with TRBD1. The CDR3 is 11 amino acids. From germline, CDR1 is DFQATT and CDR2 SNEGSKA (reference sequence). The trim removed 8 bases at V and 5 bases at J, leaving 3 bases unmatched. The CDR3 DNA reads TGCAGTCCGGGACAGGGTTATGGCTACACCTTC. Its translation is CSPGQGYGYTF.

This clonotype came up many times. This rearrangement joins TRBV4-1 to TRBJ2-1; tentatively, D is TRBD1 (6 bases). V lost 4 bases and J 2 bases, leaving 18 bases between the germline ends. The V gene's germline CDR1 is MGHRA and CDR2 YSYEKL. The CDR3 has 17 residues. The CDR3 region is CASSLGNHRATYNEQFF. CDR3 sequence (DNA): TGCGCCAGCAGCCTAGGGAACCACAGGGCGACCTACAATGAGCAGTTCTTC.

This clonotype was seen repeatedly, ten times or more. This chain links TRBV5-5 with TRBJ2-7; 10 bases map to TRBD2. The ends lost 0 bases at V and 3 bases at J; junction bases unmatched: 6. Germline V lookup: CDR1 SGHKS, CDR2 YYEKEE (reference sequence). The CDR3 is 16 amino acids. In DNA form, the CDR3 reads TGTGCCAGCAGCTTGGAGATAGCGGGAGGCATCTACGAGCAGTACTTC. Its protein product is CASSLEIAGGIYEQYF.

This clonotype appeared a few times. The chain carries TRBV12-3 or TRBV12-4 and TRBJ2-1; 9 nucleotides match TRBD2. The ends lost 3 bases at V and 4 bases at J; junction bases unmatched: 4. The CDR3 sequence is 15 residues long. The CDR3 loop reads CASSFFLAGYNEQFF. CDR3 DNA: TGTGCCAGCAGTTTTTTCCTAGCGGGGTACAATGAGCAGTTCTTC.